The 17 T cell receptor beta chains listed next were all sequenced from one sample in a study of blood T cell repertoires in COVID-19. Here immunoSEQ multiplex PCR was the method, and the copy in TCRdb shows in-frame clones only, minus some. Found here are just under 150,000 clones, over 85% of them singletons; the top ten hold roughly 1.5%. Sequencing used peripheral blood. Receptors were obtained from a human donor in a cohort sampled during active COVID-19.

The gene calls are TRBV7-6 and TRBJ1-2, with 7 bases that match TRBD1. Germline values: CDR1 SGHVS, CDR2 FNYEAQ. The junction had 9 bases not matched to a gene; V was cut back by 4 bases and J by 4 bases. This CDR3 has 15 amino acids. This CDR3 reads CASSSSQTGSYGYTF. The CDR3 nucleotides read TGTGCCAGCAGCTCGAGCCAGACAGGGAGCTATGGCTACACCTTC. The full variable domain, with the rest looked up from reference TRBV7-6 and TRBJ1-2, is GAGVSQSPRYKVTKRGQDVALRCDPISGHVSLYWYRQALGQGPEFLTYFNYEAQQDKSGLPNDRFSAERPEGSISTLTIQRTEQRDSAMYRCASSSSQTGSYGYTFGSGTRLTVV.

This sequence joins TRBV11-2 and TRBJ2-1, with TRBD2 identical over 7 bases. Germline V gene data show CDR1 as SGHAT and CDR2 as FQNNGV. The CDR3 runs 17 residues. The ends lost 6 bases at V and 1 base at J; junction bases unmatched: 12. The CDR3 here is CASRPPAGDPSYNEQFF. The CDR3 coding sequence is TGTGCCAGCAGGCCACCCGCGGGGGACCCGTCCTACAATGAGCAGTTCTTC.

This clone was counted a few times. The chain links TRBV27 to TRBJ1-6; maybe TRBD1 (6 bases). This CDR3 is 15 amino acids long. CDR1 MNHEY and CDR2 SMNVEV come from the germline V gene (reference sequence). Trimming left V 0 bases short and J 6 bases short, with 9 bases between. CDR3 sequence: CASSLSGTPNSPLHF. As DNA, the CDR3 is TGTGCCAGCAGTTTATCCGGGACACCTAATTCACCCCTCCACTTT.

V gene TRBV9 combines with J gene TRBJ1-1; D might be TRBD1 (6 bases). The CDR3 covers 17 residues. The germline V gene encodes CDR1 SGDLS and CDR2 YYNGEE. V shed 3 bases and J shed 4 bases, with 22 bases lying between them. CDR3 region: CASSAQGWTLRPTEAFF. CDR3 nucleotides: TGTGCCAGCAGCGCGCAGGGGTGGACTTTGAGGCCCACTGAAGCTTTCTTT.

CDR3 sequence (DNA): TGTGCCAGCAGCCCCCCCCAGGGGGGCACTGAAGCTTTCTTT. It yields the protein CASSPPQGGTEAFF. V and J are TRBV5-4 and TRBJ1-1, with 7 bases lining up with TRBD1. With 4 bases clipped from V and 4 bases from J, the junction kept 7 bases outside the gene matches. The CDR3 contains 14 residues. CDR1 is SGHNT, CDR2 YYREEE, per germline (reference sequence).

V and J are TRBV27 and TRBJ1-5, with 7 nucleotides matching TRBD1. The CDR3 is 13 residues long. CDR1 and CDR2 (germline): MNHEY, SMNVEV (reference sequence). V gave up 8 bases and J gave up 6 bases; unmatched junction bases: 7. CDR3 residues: CASGPTGFQPQHF. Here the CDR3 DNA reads TGTGCCAGCGGACCGACAGGGTTTCAGCCCCAGCATTTT.

Here the CDR3 reads CASRFSAASTEAFF. In DNA, the CDR3 is TGTGCCAGCAGATTCTCTGCTGCGAGCACTGAAGCTTTCTTT. The genes are TRBV7-9 and TRBJ1-1; D is ambiguous. The CDR3 covers 14 residues. V was cut by 6 bases and J by 4 bases, with 15 bases left in between. The germline V gene has CDR1 SEHNR and CDR2 FQNEAQ (reference sequence).

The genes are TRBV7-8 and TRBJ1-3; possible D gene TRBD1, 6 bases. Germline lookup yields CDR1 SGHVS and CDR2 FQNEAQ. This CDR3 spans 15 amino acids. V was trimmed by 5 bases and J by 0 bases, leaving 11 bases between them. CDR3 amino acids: CASSASGDSGNTIYF. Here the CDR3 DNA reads TGTGCCAGCAGCGCCTCAGGGGACTCTGGAAACACCATATATTTT.

DNA of the CDR3: TGTGCCAGCAGTTTAAGGGCAGGGGGGATCTTAGATGGCTACACCTTC. Translating gives CASSLRAGGILDGYTF. The J gene is TRBJ1-2, the V gene TRBV27; 7 nucleotides agree with TRBD1. CDR3 length equals 16 residues. The V gene end was trimmed by 2 bases and the J gene end by 6 bases; junction bases not matched to a gene: 12. In germline, CDR1 is MNHEY, CDR2 SMNVEV (reference sequence).

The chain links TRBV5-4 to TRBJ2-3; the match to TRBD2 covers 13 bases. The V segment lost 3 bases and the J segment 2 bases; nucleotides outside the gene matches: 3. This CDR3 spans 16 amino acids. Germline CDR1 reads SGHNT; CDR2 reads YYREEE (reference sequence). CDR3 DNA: TGTGCCAGCAGCTCCGGGACTAGCGGGGTCACAGATACGCAGTATTTT. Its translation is CASSSGTSGVTDTQYF.

CDR3 residues: CASREGAANTDTQYF. For the CDR3, the DNA is TGCGCCAGCAGAGAAGGGGCAGCAAACACAGATACGCAGTATTTT. This chain links TRBV4-3 with TRBJ2-3, with a weak D call TRBD1 (5 bases). The V gene lost 6 bases and the J gene lost 2 bases, with 15 bases spanning the gap. The germline V gene encodes CDR1 LGHNA and CDR2 YSLEER. CDR3 length: 15 amino acids.

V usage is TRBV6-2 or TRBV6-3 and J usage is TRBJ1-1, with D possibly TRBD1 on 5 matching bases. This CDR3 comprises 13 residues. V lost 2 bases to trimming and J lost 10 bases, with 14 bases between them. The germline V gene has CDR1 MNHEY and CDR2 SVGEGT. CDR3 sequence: CASSYGGTRVAFF. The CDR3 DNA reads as TGTGCCAGCAGTTACGGCGGGACTCGAGTAGCTTTCTTT.

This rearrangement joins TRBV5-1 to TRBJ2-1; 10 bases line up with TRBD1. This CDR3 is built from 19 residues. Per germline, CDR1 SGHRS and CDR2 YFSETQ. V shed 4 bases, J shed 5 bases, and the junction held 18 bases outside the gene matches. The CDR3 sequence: CASSPRGVGQGFPNNEQFF. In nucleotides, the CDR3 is TGCGCCAGCAGCCCGCGCGGCGTGGGACAGGGGTTCCCGAACAATGAGCAGTTCTTC.

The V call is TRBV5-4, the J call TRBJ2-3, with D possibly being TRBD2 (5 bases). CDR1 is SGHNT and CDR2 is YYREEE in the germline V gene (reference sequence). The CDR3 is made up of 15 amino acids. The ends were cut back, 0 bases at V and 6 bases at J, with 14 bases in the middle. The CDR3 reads CASSLDELGIDTQYF. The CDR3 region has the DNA TGTGCCAGCAGCTTGGACGAACTAGGAATCGATACGCAGTATTTT.

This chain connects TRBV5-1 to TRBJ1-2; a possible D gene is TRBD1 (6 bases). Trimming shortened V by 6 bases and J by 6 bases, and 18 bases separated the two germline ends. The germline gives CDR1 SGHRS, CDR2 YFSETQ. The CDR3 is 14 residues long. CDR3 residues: CASTTLAGADGYTF. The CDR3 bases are TGCGCCAGCACCACCCTCGCAGGGGCGGATGGCTACACCTTC.

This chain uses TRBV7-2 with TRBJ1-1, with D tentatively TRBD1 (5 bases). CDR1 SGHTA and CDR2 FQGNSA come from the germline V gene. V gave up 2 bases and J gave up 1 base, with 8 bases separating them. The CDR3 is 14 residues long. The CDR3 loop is CASSLMGPNTEAFF. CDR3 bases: TGTGCCAGCAGCTTAATGGGGCCGAACACTGAAGCTTTCTTT.

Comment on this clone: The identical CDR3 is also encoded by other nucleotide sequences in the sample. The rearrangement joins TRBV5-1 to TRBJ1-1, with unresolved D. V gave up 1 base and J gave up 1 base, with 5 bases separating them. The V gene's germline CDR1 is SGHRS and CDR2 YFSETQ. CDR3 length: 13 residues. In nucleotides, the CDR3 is TGCGCCAGCAGCTTGCGCGGGAACACTGAAGCTTTCTTT. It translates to CASSLRGNTEAFF.